Presented here are 31 T cell receptor beta chains from one specimen sequenced in a study of T-cell reconstitution after alpha-beta-depleted transplantation in children. During its preparation, the TCRbeta library received unique molecular identifiers. TCRdb passed the PCR reads through MiXCR, listing each CDR3 protein once. Found here are roughly 100,000 distinct CDR3 sequences, roughly 8.4% of them singletons; the top ten hold over 6%. The material was PBMCs from the stem cell graft donor, obtained from the stem cell graft. Every receptor here comes from a human donor who donated a stem cell graft to a child with congenital amegakaryocytic thrombocytopenia.

V usage is TRBV14 and J usage is TRBJ1-1; perhaps TRBD1 as D (5 bases). V was pared by 1 base and J by 7 bases, with 10 bases between. Germline CDR1 is SGHDN and CDR2 is FVKESK. CDR3 size: 13 residues. The chain's CDR3 is CASSQVTGYEAFF. The DNA of the CDR3 is TGTGCCAGCAGCCAAGTAACAGGATATGAAGCTTTCTTT.

This clonotype was detected ten times or more. The rearrangement joins TRBV20-1 to TRBJ2-7; tentatively, D is TRBD2 (6 bases). Germline V gene data show CDR1 as DFQATT and CDR2 as SNEGSKA (reference sequence). The V end lost 0 bases, the J end lost 2 bases, and 14 bases lay between the germline ends. The CDR3 loop spans 15 amino acids. This chain's CDR3 is CSARDGSGPTYEQYF. CDR3 sequence (DNA): TGCAGTGCTAGAGATGGGAGCGGGCCAACCTACGAGCAGTACTTC.

This clonotype has at least ten counts. V and J are TRBV12-3 or TRBV12-4 and TRBJ1-6; perhaps TRBD1 as D (6 bases). V lost 8 bases and J 8 bases, leaving 16 bases between the germline ends. This CDR3 comprises 14 residues. In nucleotides, the CDR3 is TGTGCCAGCGCAAAACAGGGTTATCATTCACCCCTCCACTTT. It translates to CASAKQGYHSPLHF.

This clonotype was observed at least ten times. This rearrangement joins TRBV12-3 or TRBV12-4 to TRBJ2-3, with 8 bases matching TRBD2. CDR3 length: 14 amino acids. V lost 5 bases and J lost 9; bases outside the gene matches: 10. CDR3 sequence (DNA): TGTGCCAGCAGTATCCAGACTACTAGCGGCACGCAGTATTTT. Its translation is CASSIQTTSGTQYF.

This clonotype was observed many times. The germline gene is not matched at one end of the junction; a read error may be the cause. The chain has TRBV20-1 and TRBJ2-5; 8 bases map to TRBD2. There are 14 residues in the CDR3. Germline-derived CDR1 and CDR2 are DFQATT and SNEGSKA (reference sequence). CDR3 amino acids: CSARAGDITETQYF. Here the CDR3 DNA reads TGCAGTGCCAGAGCGGGAGATATTACAGAGACCCAGTACTTC.

In this sample, this clonotype turned up many times. J is TRBJ2-7 and V is TRBV6-1, with D possibly being TRBD1 (6 bases). CDR3 length equals 14 residues. V lost 7 bases and J 6 bases, leaving 19 bases between the germline ends. Germline V CDR1 and CDR2: MNHNS, SASEGT. CDR3 in DNA: TGTGCCAGCACCCTGGGGGCTCCCTCGGGCGAGCAGTACTTC. This encodes CASTLGAPSGEQYF.

This clonotype was found a few times. This chain uses TRBV5-4 with TRBJ1-6; D gene uncertain. The CDR3 has 16 residues. V shed 0 bases and J shed 6 bases, with 13 bases lying between them. CDR1 is SGHNT and CDR2 is YYREEE in the germline V gene (reference sequence). The CDR3 here is CASSLGGGALNSPLHF. Here the CDR3 DNA reads TGTGCCAGCAGCTTGGGTGGTGGCGCCCTTAATTCACCCCTCCACTTT.

This clonotype was observed many times. The CDR3 loop is CASSLAPNTEAFF. The CDR3 nucleotides are TGTGCCAGCAGCTTAGCTCCGAACACTGAAGCTTTCTTT. This chain uses TRBV7-9 with TRBJ1-1; no clear D. There are 13 residues in the CDR3. The V and J ends lost 0 bases and 1 base respectively, with 3 bases between them. Germline V gene sequence: CDR1 SEHNR, CDR2 FQNEAQ (reference sequence).

This clonotype was counted ten times or more. The genes are TRBV12-3 or TRBV12-4 and TRBJ1-1; D gene unclear. There are 12 residues in the CDR3. V lost 1 base, J lost 6 bases, and 6 bases lay in between. CDR3 region: CASSLGGPEAFF. The CDR3, as DNA: TGTGCCAGCAGTTTAGGAGGCCCTGAAGCTTTCTTT.

This clonotype appeared many times. This chain uses TRBV3-1 with TRBJ2-3; D uncertain. The CDR3 has 13 residues. The V end was cut by 0 bases, the J end by 10 bases, with 11 bases between. The germline CDR1 and CDR2 sequences are LGHDT and YNNKEL (reference sequence). CDR3 nucleotide sequence: TGTGCCAGCAGCCAAGATCGAGATCGCCCGCAGTATTTT. This gives the protein CASSQDRDRPQYF.

The table lists this clonotype with many counts. The CDR3 is CATSTGRETQYF. DNA for the CDR3: TGTGCCACCAGCACCGGACGAGAGACCCAGTACTTC. The V gene is TRBV15, the J gene TRBJ2-5; D is ambiguous. Deletions cut 4 bases from V and 4 bases from J, with 7 bases between. The CDR3 is made up of 12 amino acids. Germline V CDR1 and CDR2: LNHNV, YYDKDF (reference sequence).

There are many counts of this clonotype. This rearrangement joins TRBV20-1 to TRBJ1-5; D is undetermined. Germline CDR1 DFQATT, CDR2 SNEGSKA (reference sequence). The CDR3 is made up of 14 amino acids. V shed 4 bases and J shed 5 bases, with 15 bases lying between them. CDR3 sequence: CSAKDGPDHQPQHF. The CDR3 coding sequence is TGCAGTGCTAAGGACGGACCAGATCATCAGCCCCAGCATTTT.

This clonotype was counted many times. The chain is built from TRBV28 and TRBJ1-5, with 7 bases lining up with TRBD1. This CDR3 has 17 amino acids. With 4 bases clipped from V and 5 bases from J, the junction kept 14 bases outside the gene matches. CDR1 MDHEN and CDR2 SYDVKM come from the germline V gene. The CDR3 DNA follows: TGTGCCAGCAGTTCCGCCGGGACAGTGACTTCAGATCAGCCCCAGCATTTT. Amino acid sequence: CASSSAGTVTSDQPQHF.

This clonotype showed up many times. The rearrangement uses TRBV6-5 and TRBJ2-5, with D possibly called TRBD1 or TRBD2 (6 bases each). The V gene's germline CDR1 is MNHEY and CDR2 SVGAGI. The CDR3 consists of 15 residues. With 5 bases removed from V and 2 bases from J, the gap between germline ends came to 15 bases. CDR3 loop: CASSQGGQGQETQYF. CDR3 DNA sequence: TGTGCCAGCAGTCAGGGAGGCCAGGGGCAAGAGACCCAGTACTTC.

This clonotype was picked up many times. The chain carries TRBV6-2 or TRBV6-3 and TRBJ2-1, with TRBD2 identical over 7 bases. This CDR3 region has 16 residues. The germline V gene encodes CDR1 MNHEY and CDR2 SVGEGT. Germline trimming cut 7 bases from V and 6 bases from J; bases unmatched to any gene: 15. The CDR3 loop is CASTTDLREPLNEQFF. The CDR3 coding sequence is TGTGCCAGCACCACCGACCTGCGGGAGCCCCTCAATGAGCAGTTCTTC.

This clonotype occurred many times. The V call is TRBV5-6, the J call TRBJ1-5, with D perhaps matching TRBD1 (5 bases). CDR3 length equals 15 residues. With 3 bases removed from V and 3 bases from J, the gap between germline ends came to 13 bases. Germline-derived CDR1 and CDR2 are SGHDT and YYEEEE. The CDR3 DNA reads as TGTGCCAGCAGCTGGGGGGGGTTAGTCAATCAGCCCCAGCATTTT. Residues: CASSWGGLVNQPQHF.

J is TRBJ1-3 and V is TRBV30; D is uncertain. The CDR3 runs to 13 residues. Germline assignment: CDR1 GTSNPN and CDR2 SVGIG (reference sequence). V dropped 4 bases and J dropped 2 bases, with 9 bases sitting between them. The CDR3 DNA is TGTGCCTGGATAAAGGCAGCTGGAAACACCATATATTTT. It specifies CAWIKAAGNTIYF. The entire variable domain, with the rest obtained from reference TRBV30 and TRBJ1-3, is as follows: SQTIHQWPATLVQPVGSPLSLECTVEGTSNPNLYWYRQAAGRGLQLLFYSVGIGQISSEVPQNLSASRPQDRQFILSSKKLLLSDSGFYLCAWIKAAGNTIYFGEGSWLTVV.

On this clonotype: A read error may be the cause here, since a much bigger clone is one base away. The rearrangement joins TRBV7-2 to TRBJ2-3; 8 bases fit TRBD2. Germline trimming cut 5 bases from V and 6 bases from J; bases unmatched to any gene: 13. Germline CDR1 SGHTA, CDR2 FQGNSA. CDR3 length equals 16 residues. This CDR3 is CASSLPGLVLVDTQYF. In DNA, the CDR3 is TGTGCCAGCAGCCTGCCGGGACTAGTCCTCGTTGATACGCAGTATTTT. Full variable domain (remainder filled in from reference TRBV7-2 and TRBJ2-3): GAGVSQSPSNKVTEKGKDVELRCDPISGHTALYWYRQSLGQGLEFLIYFQGNSAPDKSGLPSDRFSAERTGGSVSTLTIQRTQQEDSAVYLCASSLPGLVLVDTQYFGPGTRLTVL.

This clonotype was detected many times. CDR3 DNA: TGTGCCAGCAGCGCCCCGCCTACTCTCATGAACACCGGGGAGCTGTTTTTT. It specifies CASSAPPTLMNTGELFF. The V and J genes are TRBV7-9 and TRBJ2-2; D is ambiguous. The CDR3 spans 17 residues. Trimming cost V 5 bases and J 1 base, with 17 bases left between them. The germline V gene encodes CDR1 SEHNR and CDR2 FQNEAQ (reference sequence).

This clonotype was counted at least ten times. The V call is TRBV5-6, the J call TRBJ1-5; TRBD1 is a possible D gene (5 bases). The germline V gene encodes CDR1 SGHDT and CDR2 YYEEEE. Trimming removed 3 bases from V and 0 bases from J, with 13 bases in between. The CDR3 contains 16 residues. Here the CDR3 DNA reads TGTGCCAGCAGCTACTTCGACAGTCGTAGCAATCAGCCCCAGCATTTT. Translated, it gives CASSYFDSRSNQPQHF.

V and J are TRBV12-3 or TRBV12-4 and TRBJ2-7; 7 positions agree with TRBD1. The CDR3 is made up of 13 amino acids. With V trimmed by 6 bases and J by 3 bases, 5 bases remained unmatched. The CDR3 sequence: CASRGQLNYEQYF. CDR3 nucleotide sequence: TGTGCCAGCAGGGGACAGCTGAACTACGAGCAGTACTTC.

In this sample, this clonotype turned up many times. V gene TRBV5-5 combines with J gene TRBJ2-5, with D possibly matching TRBD1 (5 bases). V dropped 0 bases and J dropped 3 bases, with 9 bases sitting between them. This CDR3 comprises 14 residues. Germline assignment: CDR1 SGHKS and CDR2 YYEKEE (reference sequence). The CDR3 region has the DNA TGTGCCAGCAGCTTGGTACAGGCCAAAGAGACCCAGTACTTC. This gives the protein CASSLVQAKETQYF.

The V and J genes are TRBV7-2 and TRBJ1-1, with TRBD1 identical over 8 bases. From germline, CDR1 is SGHTA and CDR2 FQGNSA. The CDR3 contains 15 residues. J was trimmed by 7 bases and V by 7 bases; bases with no gene match: 14. The CDR3 sequence: CASIRRTGFSGEAFF. In nucleotides, the CDR3 is TGTGCCAGCATTCGAAGGACAGGGTTCTCAGGTGAAGCTTTCTTT.

This clonotype has ten or more counts. V is TRBV10-1 and J is TRBJ2-7; perhaps TRBD1 as D (6 bases). The germline CDR1 and CDR2 sequences are WNHNN and SYGVQD (reference sequence). V lost 4 bases and J 0 bases, leaving 7 bases between the germline ends. The CDR3 spans 13 residues. DNA for the CDR3: TGCGCCAGCAGTGGGGACAACTCCTACGAGCAGTACTTC. Translated, it gives CASSGDNSYEQYF.

The sample holds many counts of this clonotype. The chain recombines TRBV20-1 with TRBJ2-2, with TRBD1 identical over 7 bases. Germline V CDR1 and CDR2: DFQATT, SNEGSKA (reference sequence). V trimming: 8 bases; J trimming: 0 bases; junction bases outside the gene matches: 3. The length of the CDR3 is 13 residues. This chain's CDR3 is CSTGDPNTGELFF. The CDR3 DNA follows: TGCAGTACAGGGGACCCGAACACCGGGGAGCTGTTTTTT.

This chain uses TRBV7-8 with TRBJ2-2; tentative D call: TRBD2 (6 bases). V was pared by 1 base and J by 1 base, with 7 bases between. The germline V gene has CDR1 SGHVS and CDR2 FQNEAQ. CDR3 length: 15 residues. The CDR3 is CASSLDGGNTGELFF. DNA for the CDR3: TGTGCCAGCAGCTTAGACGGGGGGAACACCGGGGAGCTGTTTTTT.

This clonotype occurred many times. This chain connects TRBV20-1 to TRBJ2-1, with D perhaps TRBD2 (7 bases). CDR3 size: 17 residues. V shed 0 bases and J shed 7 bases, with 22 bases lying between them. Germline V gives CDR1 DFQATT, CDR2 SNEGSKA (reference sequence). The CDR3: CSARDPLSGGRGNEQFF. The CDR3 DNA follows: TGCAGTGCTAGAGATCCCCTCTCGGGAGGCAGGGGAAATGAGCAGTTCTTC.

This clonotype came up many times. This chain uses TRBV18 with TRBJ1-1; 9 bases align to TRBD1. J was trimmed by 4 bases and V by 4 bases; bases with no gene match: 13. The CDR3 length is 17 residues. The germline V gene encodes CDR1 KGHSH and CDR2 LQKENI. The CDR3 coding sequence is TGTGCCAGCTCACGTACAGGGGGCCAACCCGGGGGCACTGAAGCTTTCTTT. The encoded protein is CASSRTGGQPGGTEAFF.

This clonotype was counted at least ten times. The chain recombines TRBV28 with TRBJ1-1; no definite D call. The CDR3 has 15 amino acids. The V gene lost 6 bases and the J gene lost 0 bases, with 14 bases spanning the gap. CDR1 is MDHEN and CDR2 is SYDVKM in the germline V gene. In DNA form, the CDR3 reads TGTGCCAGCAGCCCTCCAGGTTCGCTGAACACTGAAGCTTTCTTT. This sequence encodes CASSPPGSLNTEAFF.

This clonotype was observed many times. The rearrangement links TRBV6-5 to TRBJ1-2; TRBD1 agrees at 7 bases. The germline CDR1 and CDR2 sequences are MNHEY and SVGAGI. The CDR3 spans 15 residues. V gave up 2 bases and J gave up 1 base; unmatched junction bases: 4. The CDR3 DNA sequence: TGTGCCAGCAGTTACCCAACAGGGGATAACTATGGCTACACCTTC. Its protein product is CASSYPTGDNYGYTF.

This clonotype was detected ten times or more. The V gene is TRBV2, the J gene TRBJ2-1, with 7 bases identical to TRBD2. The CDR3 totals 14 residues. Unmatched junction bases numbered 2, after V lost 6 bases and J lost 0 bases. Germline V gene lookup returns CDR1 SNHLY and CDR2 FYNNEI. CDR3 DNA sequence: TGTGCCAGCAGGGGCGGGGGCTCCTACAATGAGCAGTTCTTC. It translates to CASRGGGSYNEQFF.